The T cell receptor beta chain under discussion was sequenced for a study of OX40 agonist ivuxolimab in advanced cancers. Whole-study context: The group had a mean age of about 65 years, ranged from roughly 23 to 90, and was 82.7% male. Broader study findings: The authors also found low normalized T-cell clonal expansion in some nonresponders.

Generated by immunoSEQ multiplex PCR, the TCRdb table keeps only in-frame clones and is missing some. The sample includes 130,000 or so clones, 90% of them seen just once. This CDR3 is 15 amino acids long. Trimming removed 0 bases from V and 0 bases from J; junction bases left unmatched: 3. In germline, CDR1 is SGHRS, CDR2 YFSETQ. A note on this clone: The antigen is undetermined.

V and J are TRBV5-1 and TRBJ2-7, with 7 bases fitting TRBD1. This clonotype was sampled from an adult with an advanced solid tumor such as melanoma, head and neck, liver or kidney cancer. Sequenced material: CD4+ or CD8+ T cells sorted from blood, taken in a trial of the OX40 agonist ivuxolimab. Here the CDR3 reads CASSLATGSSYEQYF. DNA for the CDR3: TGCGCCAGCAGCTTGGCGACAGGGAGCTCCTACGAGCAGTACTTC. Looking up the rest from reference TRBV5-1 and TRBJ2-7 gives the full variable domain: KAGVTQTPRYLIKTRGQQVTLSCSPISGHRSVSWYQQTPGQGLQFLFEYFSETQRNKGNFPGRFSGRQFSNSRSEMNVSTLELGDSALYLCASSLATGSSYEQYFGPGTRLTVT.